Listed here are 19 T cell receptor beta chains from one sample, sequenced in a study of PD-L1 blockade in urothelial cancer. This table comes from immunoSEQ multiplex PCR, and its TCRdb copy is limited to in-frame clones, with some not included. The sample has 85,000 to 90,000 clones, roughly nine tenths seen once. The starting material was PBMCs, obtained around atezolizumab (anti-PD-L1) treatment. The receptors were sampled from a man in his 60s with urothelial cancer.

V usage is TRBV27 and J usage is TRBJ2-3; D is unclear. CDR3 size: 13 residues. CDR1 and CDR2 (germline): MNHEY, SMNVEV (reference sequence). With 3 bases removed from V and 2 bases from J, the gap between germline ends came to 6 bases. As DNA, the CDR3 is TGTGCCAGCAGTTTCCCAAACACAGATACGCAGTATTTT. Its protein is CASSFPNTDTQYF.

The genes are TRBV9 and TRBJ2-2; 9 bases match TRBD2. CDR1 SGDLS and CDR2 YYNGEE come from the germline V gene. The CDR3 has 18 residues. The V segment lost 0 bases and the J segment 6 bases; nucleotides outside the gene matches: 12. The CDR3 loop reads CASSVAPGGGAFAGELFF. The DNA for the CDR3 is TGTGCCAGCAGCGTAGCTCCAGGCGGGGGGGCCTTCGCCGGGGAGCTGTTTTTT.

The V gene is TRBV19, the J gene TRBJ1-1; D is unclear. Looked up from germline, CDR1 is LNHDA and CDR2 is SQIVND (reference sequence). The V gene lost 6 bases and the J gene lost 2 bases, with 10 bases spanning the gap. The length of the CDR3 is 13 residues. CDR3 nucleotides: TGTGCCAGTAGGACTACAGACAACACTGAAGCTTTCTTT. The encoded protein is CASRTTDNTEAFF.

The chain has TRBV19 and TRBJ2-7; a possible D gene is TRBD2 (5 bases). CDR3 size: 12 residues. Trimming removed 5 bases from V and 3 bases from J, with 8 bases in between. From germline, CDR1 is LNHDA and CDR2 SQIVND (reference sequence). Written as DNA, the CDR3 is TGTGCCAGTAGTGGCGGAGGCTACGAGCAGTACTTC. Translation: CASSGGGYEQYF.

The J gene is TRBJ2-7, the V gene TRBV7-2; weak D call: TRBD1 (6 bases). The CDR3 runs to 13 residues. V was cut by 2 bases and J by 5 bases, with 10 bases left in between. Germline values: CDR1 SGHTA, CDR2 FQGNSA. CDR3 protein: CASSLTQGHEQYF. The CDR3, as DNA: TGTGCCAGCAGCTTAACACAGGGTCACGAGCAGTACTTC. The whole variable domain, remainder taken from reference TRBV7-2 and TRBJ2-7, is GAGVSQSPSNKVTEKGKDVELRCDPISGHTALYWYRQSLGQGLEFLIYFQGNSAPDKSGLPSDRFSAERTGGSVSTLTIQRTQQEDSAVYLCASSLTQGHEQYFGPGTRLTVT.

This clone was observed a few times. This chain joins TRBV5-1 and TRBJ2-2; D not certain. The CDR3 covers 14 residues. V lost 2 bases and J 4 bases, leaving 9 bases between the germline ends. CDR1 is SGHRS and CDR2 is YFSETQ in the germline V gene. The CDR3 loop reads CASSFPEVTGELFF. The CDR3 DNA is TGCGCCAGCAGCTTCCCAGAGGTCACCGGGGAGCTGTTTTTT.

The V call is TRBV6-5, the J call TRBJ2-2, with TRBD1 as a possible D gene (5 bases). With 10 bases removed from V and 1 base from J, the gap between germline ends came to 10 bases. In germline, CDR1 is MNHEY, CDR2 SVGAGI. The CDR3 sequence is 13 residues long. CDR3 in amino acids: CATQDKNTGELFF. CDR3 in DNA: TGTGCCACCCAGGACAAGAACACCGGGGAGCTGTTTTTT.

The chain recombines TRBV6-1 with TRBJ2-5; 11 positions match TRBD2. V lost 0 bases, J lost 0 bases, and 3 bases stayed unmatched. The CDR3 loop spans 17 amino acids. Germline V gene lookup returns CDR1 MNHNS and CDR2 SASEGT. CDR3 sequence reads: CASSEAPTSGNQETQYF. For the CDR3, the DNA is TGTGCCAGCAGTGAAGCCCCGACTAGCGGGAACCAAGAGACCCAGTACTTC.

This sequence joins TRBV18 and TRBJ2-3, with TRBD1 matching over 9 bases. V shed 3 bases, J shed 3 bases, and the junction held 4 bases outside the gene matches. Germline values: CDR1 KGHSH, CDR2 LQKENI. CDR3 length: 15 residues. CDR3 protein: CASSPGTGPTDTQYF. The CDR3 DNA reads TGTGCCAGCTCACCCGGGACAGGGCCGACAGATACGCAGTATTTT.

The genes are TRBV18 and TRBJ2-2; 12 nucleotides agree with TRBD2. Germline-derived CDR1 and CDR2 are KGHSH and LQKENI. V lost 8 bases and J lost 1; bases outside the gene matches: 5. This CDR3 spans 16 amino acids. The chain's CDR3 is CASGGLAGLNTGELFF. The DNA of the CDR3 is TGTGCCAGCGGTGGACTAGCGGGATTGAACACCGGGGAGCTGTTTTTT.

Written as DNA, the CDR3 is TGTGCCAGCGTCCTTGGCAGGCAAGAGAATGGCTACACCTTC. Protein: CASVLGRQENGYTF. This sequence joins TRBV2 and TRBJ1-2; no clear D. The CDR3 has 14 residues. Germline V gives CDR1 SNHLY, CDR2 FYNNEI. V lost 8 bases, J lost 6 bases, and 19 bases lay in between.

The sample holds one count of this clone. CDR3 residues: CASSTGGGKLFF. CDR3 nucleotide sequence: TGTGCCAGCAGTACAGGCGGGGGAAAACTGTTTTTT. The chain recombines TRBV27 with TRBJ1-4, with D tentatively TRBD1 (5 bases). CDR3 size: 12 residues. The V end was cut by 5 bases, the J end by 10 bases, with 11 bases between. Germline V gene lookup returns CDR1 MNHEY and CDR2 SMNVEV (reference sequence).

The chain combines TRBV21-1 with TRBJ2-7; the DNA was not used to check the table's D call, TRBD1. TRBV21-1 is recorded as a pseudogene. CDR3 size: 13 residues. The CDR3 nucleotides read TGTGCCAGCCCTGGGACAGGGGGCTACGAGCAGTACTTC. It translates to CASPGTGGYEQYF.

The chain links TRBV19 to TRBJ1-5; 7 bases are shared with TRBD1. The CDR3 consists of 17 residues. V was clipped by 5 bases and J by 5 bases; unmatched bases: 15. CDR1 LNHDA and CDR2 SQIVND come from the germline V gene (reference sequence). The CDR3 sequence is CASSHRGQPTRDQPQHF. In nucleotides, the CDR3 is TGTGCCAGTAGTCACCGGGGACAGCCGACTCGAGATCAGCCCCAGCATTTT.

J is TRBJ1-2 and V is TRBV28, with a weak D call TRBD1 (5 bases). Trimming pared 3 bases from V and 6 bases from J, leaving 14 bases between. The germline V gene encodes CDR1 MDHEN and CDR2 SYDVKM. This CDR3 region has 14 residues. The DNA for the CDR3 is TGTGCCAGCAGTTTCGGGTCTGGGGCAAATGGCTACACCTTC. It is translated as CASSFGSGANGYTF.

The gene calls are TRBV6-5 and TRBJ2-7, with a weak D call TRBD1 (5 bases). The CDR3 loop spans 14 amino acids. CDR1 is MNHEY and CDR2 is SVGAGI in the germline V gene. Trimming shortened V by 1 base and J by 4 bases, and 11 bases separated the two germline ends. The CDR3 nucleotides are TGTGCCAGCAGTTACTTGTCAGGGAAGTACGAGCAGTACTTC. Translation: CASSYLSGKYEQYF.

The gene calls are TRBV5-6 and TRBJ2-3, with 8 bases fitting TRBD2. This CDR3 is built from 15 residues. The germline CDR1 and CDR2 sequences are SGHDT and YYEEEE. V lost 4 bases to trimming and J lost 0 bases; unmatched junction nucleotides: 4. The CDR3 nucleotides read TGTGCCAGCAGCCGTAGCGGGATAAGCACAGATACGCAGTATTTT. Its protein product is CASSRSGISTDTQYF.

The V gene is TRBV5-4, the J gene TRBJ2-3, with TRBD2 matching 8 bases. Germline V gene sequence: CDR1 SGHNT, CDR2 YYREEE (reference sequence). V lost 5 bases, J lost 4 bases, and 9 bases stayed unmatched. The CDR3 consists of 15 residues. The CDR3 DNA follows: TGTGCCAGCAGAATCGCGGGAGGTAGGGCAGATACGCAGTATTTT. Residues: CASRIAGGRADTQYF.

The chain combines TRBV19 with TRBJ2-7, with 11 bases that match TRBD2. CDR3 length: 15 residues. The V gene's germline CDR1 is LNHDA and CDR2 SQIVND (reference sequence). J lost 8 bases, V lost 5 bases, and 11 bases had no gene match. CDR3 region: CASSPGTSGATKQYF. CDR3 sequence (DNA): TGTGCCAGTAGTCCTGGGACTAGCGGAGCTACCAAGCAGTACTTC. The full variable domain, rest sourced from reference TRBV19 and TRBJ2-7, is DGGITQSPKYLFRKEGQNVTLSCEQNLNHDAMYWYRQDPGQGLRLIYYSQIVNDFQKGDIAEGYSVSREKKESFPLTVTSAQKNPTAFYLCASSPGTSGATKQYFGPGTRLTVT.